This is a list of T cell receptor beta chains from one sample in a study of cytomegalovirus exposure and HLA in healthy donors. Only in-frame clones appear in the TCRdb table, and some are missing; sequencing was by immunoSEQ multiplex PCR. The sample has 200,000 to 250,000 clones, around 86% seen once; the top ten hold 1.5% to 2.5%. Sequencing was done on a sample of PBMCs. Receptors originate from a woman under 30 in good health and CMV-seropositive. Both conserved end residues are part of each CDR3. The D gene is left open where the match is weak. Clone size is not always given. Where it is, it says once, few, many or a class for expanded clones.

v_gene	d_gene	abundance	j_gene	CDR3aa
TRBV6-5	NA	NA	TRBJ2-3	CASSGLNTDTQYF
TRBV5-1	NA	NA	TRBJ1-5	CASRGQGLIRSNQPQHF
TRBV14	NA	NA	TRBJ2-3	CASSHSSRGTTDTQYF
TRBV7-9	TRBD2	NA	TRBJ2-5	CASSLSLAVLQETQYF
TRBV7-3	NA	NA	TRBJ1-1	CASSLLQGWTEAFF
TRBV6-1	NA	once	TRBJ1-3	CASSDAVGGTPGNTIYF
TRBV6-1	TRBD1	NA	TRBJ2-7	CASSEWTGSYEQYF
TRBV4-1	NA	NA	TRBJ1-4	CASSPLGSTNEKLFF
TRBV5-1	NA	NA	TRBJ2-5	CASSLAIGMTDQETQYF
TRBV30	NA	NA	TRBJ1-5	CAWSVGVASNQPQHF
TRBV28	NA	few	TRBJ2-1	CASDTRGVPSNNEQFF
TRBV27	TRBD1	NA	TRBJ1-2	CASSFQGARGYTF
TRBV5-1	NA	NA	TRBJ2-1	CASSFGGSYNEQFF
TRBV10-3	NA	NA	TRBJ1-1	CAISDRQVEAFF
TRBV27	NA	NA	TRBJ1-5	CASSPAAGRQYSNQPQHF
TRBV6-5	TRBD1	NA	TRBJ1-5	CASRVSGGSNQPQHF
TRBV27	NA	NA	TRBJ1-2	CASSLGRTSGYTF
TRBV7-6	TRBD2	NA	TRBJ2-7	CASSLWASGSKEQYF
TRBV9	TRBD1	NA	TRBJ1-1	CASSETGGTEAFF
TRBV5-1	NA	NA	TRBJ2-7	CASSGPRTGVGSSYEQYF
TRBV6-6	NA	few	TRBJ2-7	CASSSLDSLPYEQYF
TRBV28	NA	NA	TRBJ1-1	CASSLDRRTEAFF
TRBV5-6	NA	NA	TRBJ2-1	CASSSLGSHEQFF
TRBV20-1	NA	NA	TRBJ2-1	CSARVPGEQFF
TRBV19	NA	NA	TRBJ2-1	CASSIRGFNEQFF
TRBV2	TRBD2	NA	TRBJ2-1	CASSELAASGTYNEQFF
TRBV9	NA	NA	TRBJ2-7	CASSVGGSGLYEQYF
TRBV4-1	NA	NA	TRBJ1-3	CASSSIGNTIYF
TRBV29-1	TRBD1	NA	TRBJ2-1	CSVGTGSYNEQFF
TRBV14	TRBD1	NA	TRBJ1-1	CASSNRDRVNTEAFF
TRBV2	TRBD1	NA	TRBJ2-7	CASSAYLGQGPYEQYF
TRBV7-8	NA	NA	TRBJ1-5	CASSLDRGFSNQPQHF
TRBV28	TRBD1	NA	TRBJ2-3	CASTQGGQVTDTQYF
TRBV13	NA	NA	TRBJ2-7	CASSLNRDSEQYF
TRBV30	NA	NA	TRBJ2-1	CAWIQSAYNEQFF
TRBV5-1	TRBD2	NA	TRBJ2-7	CASSTRPGLAGDSYEQYF
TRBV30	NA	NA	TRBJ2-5	CAWVPEGASGRTQYF
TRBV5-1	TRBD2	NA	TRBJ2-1	CASSSQAGGINNEQFF